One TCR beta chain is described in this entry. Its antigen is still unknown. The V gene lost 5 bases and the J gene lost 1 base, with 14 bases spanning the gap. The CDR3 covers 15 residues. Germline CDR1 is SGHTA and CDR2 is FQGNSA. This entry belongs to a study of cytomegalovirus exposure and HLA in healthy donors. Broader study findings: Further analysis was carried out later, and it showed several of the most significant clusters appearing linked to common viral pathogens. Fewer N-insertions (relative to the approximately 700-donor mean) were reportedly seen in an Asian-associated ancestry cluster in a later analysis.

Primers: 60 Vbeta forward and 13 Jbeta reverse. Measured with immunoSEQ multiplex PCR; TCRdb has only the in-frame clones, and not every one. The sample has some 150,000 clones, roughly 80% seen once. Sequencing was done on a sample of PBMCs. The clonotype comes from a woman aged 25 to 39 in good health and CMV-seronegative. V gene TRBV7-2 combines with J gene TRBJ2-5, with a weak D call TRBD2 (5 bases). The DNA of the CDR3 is TGTGCCAGCAGCGACGGAGGACGGGGCCAAGAGACCCAGTACTTC. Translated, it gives CASSDGGRGQETQYF.